The 32 T cell receptor beta chains given below trace back to one sample, sequenced in a study of T cell repertoires in cytomegalovirus infection. Using its own MiXCR run on the reads, TCRdb lists one record per CDR3 protein. The sample contains hundreds of thousands of distinct CDR3 sequences, around a sixth of which appear only once. The sequenced material came from PBMCs. These receptors were collected from a human donor in good health (CMV status not recorded). Some clones in this sample may be carry-over from other donors' samples.

The V and J genes are TRBV9 and TRBJ2-1; D unresolved. This CDR3 has 15 amino acids. Trimming left V 3 bases short and J 0 bases short, with 10 bases between. CDR1 SGDLS and CDR2 YYNGEE come from the germline V gene. The CDR3 loop is CASSGRGSSYNEQFF. As DNA, the CDR3 is TGTGCCAGCAGCGGGCGAGGAAGCTCCTACAATGAGCAGTTCTTC.

The CDR3 DNA reads TGCGCCAGCAGCCAAGAAGCTGGGGAGCCTCTAGCCAAAAACATTCAGTACTTC. Amino acid sequence: CASSQEAGEPLAKNIQYF. V gene TRBV4-3 combines with J gene TRBJ2-4, with D perhaps matching TRBD2 (5 bases). Trimming removed 0 bases from V and 0 bases from J, with 15 bases in between. Looked up from germline, CDR1 is LGHNA and CDR2 is YSLEER. This CDR3 has 18 residues.

This clonotype was seen at least ten times. V and J are TRBV7-2 and TRBJ2-3; 8 positions match TRBD2. V was clipped by 2 bases and J by 5 bases; unmatched bases: 6. Germline lookup yields CDR1 SGHTA and CDR2 FQGNSA. The CDR3 extends over 15 amino acids. This CDR3 reads CASSLIGGAGDTQYF. The CDR3 nucleotides read TGTGCCAGCAGCTTAATCGGGGGGGCCGGAGATACGCAGTATTTT.

The rearrangement links TRBV7-2 to TRBJ2-2; tentatively, D is TRBD1 (5 bases). V lost 1 base and J lost 8, with 14 bases in between. The CDR3 is 15 residues long. Germline values: CDR1 SGHTA, CDR2 FQGNSA. CDR3 sequence: CASSLEAGNVGELFF. CDR3 DNA sequence: TGTGCCAGCAGCTTAGAAGCAGGGAACGTGGGGGAGCTGTTTTTT.

This clonotype was found many times. The J gene is TRBJ2-2, the V gene TRBV15; D might be TRBD1 (5 bases). The CDR3 runs 15 residues. Trimming cost V 0 bases and J 11 bases, with 16 bases left between them. Germline values: CDR1 LNHNV, CDR2 YYDKDF (reference sequence). The CDR3 bases are TGTGCCACCAGCAGAGATGTAGGACATCGTGGAGAGCTGTTTTTT. Residues: CATSRDVGHRGELFF.

This clonotype was seen repeatedly, ten times or more. This chain connects TRBV6-1 to TRBJ2-7; weak D call: TRBD1 (8 bases). The CDR3 is 15 residues long. Germline V gene sequence: CDR1 MNHNS, CDR2 SASEGT. V dropped 5 bases and J dropped 3 bases, with 17 bases sitting between them. CDR3 nucleotide sequence: TGTGCCAGCAGTTGGGAGGGACAGGCACTCTACGAGCAGTACTTC. It is translated as CASSWEGQALYEQYF.

The table lists this clonotype with many counts. The chain employs TRBV19 and TRBJ1-2; a possible D gene is TRBD1 (5 bases). CDR1 and CDR2 from the germline V gene are LNHDA and SQIVND (reference sequence). The CDR3 covers 18 residues. The ends were cut back, 6 bases at V and 0 bases at J, with 23 bases in the middle. CDR3 sequence reads: CASRPGILGRAPNYGYTF. In nucleotides, the CDR3 is TGTGCCAGTAGACCTGGGATTCTCGGCAGGGCTCCTAACTATGGCTACACCTTC.

V and J are TRBV2 and TRBJ2-7; 8 positions match TRBD2. This CDR3 comprises 15 residues. V shed 1 base and J 0 bases; nucleotides not matched to a gene: 2. Germline V gene data show CDR1 as SNHLY and CDR2 as FYNNEI. CDR3 sequence (DNA): TGTGCCAGCAGTGAAGGCCTAGCGGGCTCCTACGAGCAGTACTTC. Translation: CASSEGLAGSYEQYF.

V is TRBV5-4 and J is TRBJ2-3; no definite D call. V was shortened by 4 bases and J by 0 bases, with 15 bases between the two germline ends. Germline CDR1 reads SGHNT; CDR2 reads YYREEE (reference sequence). The CDR3 extends over 16 amino acids. CDR3 loop: CASSQAVGPSTDTQYF. The DNA of the CDR3 is TGTGCCAGCAGCCAGGCCGTTGGACCCAGCACAGATACGCAGTATTTT.

There are many counts of this clonotype. CDR3 amino acids: CASSGLGPYEQYF. CDR3 sequence (DNA): TGTGCCAGCAGCGGACTAGGACCCTACGAGCAGTACTTC. The chain recombines TRBV5-8 with TRBJ2-7, with 7 nucleotides matching TRBD2. The J segment lost 2 bases and the V segment lost 4 bases, leaving 3 bases of the junction unmatched. This CDR3 region has 13 residues. Germline loops: CDR1 SGHTS, CDR2 YDEGEE.

The J gene is TRBJ1-1, the V gene TRBV14; 10 bases are a match to TRBD1. The V segment lost 4 bases and the J segment 4 bases; nucleotides outside the gene matches: 6. The CDR3 contains 15 residues. The germline CDR1 and CDR2 sequences are SGHDN and FVKESK. This chain's CDR3 is CASSRFWTGGTEAFF. The CDR3 DNA sequence: TGTGCCAGCAGCCGGTTTTGGACAGGGGGCACTGAAGCTTTCTTT.

This chain connects TRBV2 to TRBJ2-1; 10 bases fit TRBD2. V was pared by 5 bases and J by 0 bases, with 7 bases of the junction left unmatched. CDR1 SNHLY and CDR2 FYNNEI come from the germline V gene. This CDR3 spans 17 amino acids. The CDR3 DNA reads TGTGCCAGCAGTCACAAACTAGCGGGGACCTCCTACAATGAGCAGTTCTTC. It translates to CASSHKLAGTSYNEQFF.

This clonotype was observed a few times. The chain uses TRBV6-2 or TRBV6-3 and TRBJ2-1, with D hard to call. The CDR3 length is 13 residues. The V end was cut by 6 bases, the J end by 2 bases, with 8 bases between. In germline, CDR1 is MNHEY, CDR2 SVGEGT. The CDR3 sequence is CASRDDAYNEQFF. The CDR3 DNA sequence: TGTGCCAGCAGAGACGATGCCTACAATGAGCAGTTCTTC.

This clonotype was detected a few times. The chain combines TRBV10-3 with TRBJ1-3, with 7 bases aligning to TRBD1. V dropped 10 bases and J dropped 0; count of bases not matched to a gene: 6. Germline V lookup: CDR1 ENHRY, CDR2 SYGVKD. The CDR3 extends over 14 amino acids. The CDR3 nucleotides are TGTGCCACCGGGGGACAGAGCTCTGGAAACACCATATATTTT. This translates into CATGGQSSGNTIYF.

V is TRBV3-1 and J is TRBJ1-2; a possible D gene is TRBD1 (5 bases). The V end was cut by 4 bases, the J end by 6 bases, with 12 bases between. The CDR3 runs 13 residues. Germline V gene lookup returns CDR1 LGHDT and CDR2 YNNKEL (reference sequence). In DNA, the CDR3 is TGTGCCAGCAGCCGGAGAGGGGCGCATGGCTACACCTTC. As protein: CASSRRGAHGYTF.

This clonotype occurred a few times. The rearrangement uses TRBV29-1 and TRBJ1-1; 8 nucleotides match TRBD1. CDR3 length: 14 amino acids. The V gene's germline CDR1 is SQVTM and CDR2 ANQGSEA. The ends lost 7 bases at V and 2 bases at J; junction bases unmatched: 9. This chain's CDR3 is CSALGTGVNTEAFF. CDR3 bases: TGCAGCGCCCTCGGGACAGGCGTAAACACTGAAGCTTTCTTT.

Points on this clonotype: A single base separates this from a much larger clone, so it may be a read error. The CDR3 coding sequence is TGTGTCAGCAGGGAAGGGGGGGAAGAGACCCAGTACTTC. It yields the protein CVSREGGEETQYF. The chain employs TRBV7-2 and TRBJ2-5; D might be TRBD2 (7 bases). This CDR3 spans 13 amino acids. The germline gives CDR1 SGHTA, CDR2 FQGNSA.

The chain carries TRBV10-3 and TRBJ1-2; tentatively, D is TRBD1 (6 bases). Per the germline V gene, CDR1 is ENHRY and CDR2 is SYGVKD. V dropped 6 bases and J dropped 7 bases, with 15 bases sitting between them. The CDR3 has 13 residues. As DNA, the CDR3 is TGTGCCATCAGCGCCGGGACATTTCCTGGCTACACCTTC. Translated, it gives CAISAGTFPGYTF.

This clonotype was observed a handful of times. This chain uses TRBV12-5 with TRBJ2-3; 8 bases line up with TRBD2. The germline CDR1 and CDR2 sequences are LGHNT and FRNRAP. This CDR3 has 16 amino acids. V trimming: 6 bases; J trimming: 1 base; junction bases outside the gene matches: 9. CDR3 bases: TGTGCTAGTGGCCTAAATAGCGGGGTTCGCACAGATACGCAGTATTTT. Amino acids: CASGLNSGVRTDTQYF.

This clonotype was recorded many times. The junction departs from germline at one end; a sequencing error may be responsible. The chain combines TRBV7-7 with TRBJ2-3; the D is unclear. CDR3 length: 15 residues. In germline, CDR1 is SSHAT, CDR2 FNYEAQ (reference sequence). CDR3 nucleotides: TGTGCTAGCAGCTTATCCAGAGACGCGACAGATACGCAGTATTTT. Translated: CASSLSRDATDTQYF.

This clonotype was picked up one time. This sequence joins TRBV29-1 and TRBJ1-3; the D is unclear. With 4 bases removed from V and 0 bases from J, the gap between germline ends came to 7 bases. The CDR3 contains 13 residues. Germline V gene sequence: CDR1 SQVTM, CDR2 ANQGSEA. The CDR3 DNA is TGCAGCGTTGGTCAAAACTCTGGAAACACCATATATTTT. Translated: CSVGQNSGNTIYF.

This clonotype was recorded at least ten times. This chain links TRBV7-2 with TRBJ2-5, with D perhaps given as TRBD1 or TRBD2 (5 bases each). Germline V CDR1 and CDR2: SGHTA, FQGNSA. V lost 1 base and J 3 bases, leaving 15 bases between the germline ends. CDR3 size: 16 residues. CDR3 sequence (DNA): TGTGCCAGCAGCTTAGTCCCAGGGAGAAGGGAAGAGACCCAGTACTTC. It specifies CASSLVPGRREETQYF.

This clonotype was seen a handful of times. The chain links TRBV24-1 to TRBJ2-1, with 11 bases aligning to TRBD2. The CDR3 length is 17 residues. Germline V gene sequence: CDR1 KGHDR, CDR2 SFDVKD. The trim removed 6 bases at V and 3 bases at J, leaving 9 bases unmatched. The CDR3 DNA follows: TGTGCCACCAGTACCTCGGACGGACTAGCGGGCTACAATGAGCAGTTCTTC. It is translated as CATSTSDGLAGYNEQFF.

This clonotype has ten or more counts. The J gene is TRBJ1-5, the V gene TRBV7-9; 9 nucleotides align to TRBD1. The V and J ends lost 3 bases and 3 bases, in that order; junction bases with no gene match: 18. Germline V CDR1 and CDR2: SEHNR, FQNEAQ (reference sequence). This CDR3 spans 20 amino acids. In nucleotides, the CDR3 is TGTGCCAGCAGCTTCGCTCCGGGACAGGGAACATGGGGTTACAATCAGCCCCAGCATTTT. Its translation is CASSFAPGQGTWGYNQPQHF.

Concerning this clonotype itself: One junction end does not reproduce the germline sequence, and a read error may be involved. The rearrangement joins TRBV4-1 to TRBJ2-5; the match to TRBD1 covers 7 bases. There are 16 residues in the CDR3. Germline values: CDR1 MGHRA, CDR2 YSYEKL. The CDR3 region is CVSSQSRQGLDQTQYF. The CDR3 DNA reads TGCGTCAGCAGCCAATCCCGACAGGGCTTGGACCAGACCCAGTACTTC.

This clonotype was found a few times. The chain combines TRBV6-2 or TRBV6-3 with TRBJ2-2; weak D call: TRBD1 (6 bases). Germline assignment: CDR1 MNHEY and CDR2 SVGEGT. The CDR3 loop spans 16 amino acids. Trimming removed 6 bases at V and 6 bases at J, with 20 bases between. The DNA for the CDR3 is TGTGCCAGCAGCCCGATCCTCGGGACAAATGCCGGGGAGCTGTTTTTT. It translates to CASSPILGTNAGELFF.

This clonotype was counted between two and nine times. V and J are TRBV19 and TRBJ1-1; 8 bases are shared with TRBD1. The germline V gene encodes CDR1 LNHDA and CDR2 SQIVND (reference sequence). The CDR3 sequence is 13 residues long. The J segment lost 4 bases and the V segment lost 9 bases, leaving 7 bases of the junction unmatched. The CDR3 nucleotides read TGTGCCAGCACGGACAGGGTGGCCACTGAAGCTTTCTTT. Amino acid sequence: CASTDRVATEAFF.

This clonotype was seen at least ten times. The chain combines TRBV6-5 with TRBJ2-2; D gene unclear. Per the germline V gene, CDR1 is MNHEY and CDR2 is SVGAGI. V was shortened by 0 bases and J by 9 bases, with 17 bases between the two germline ends. There are 16 residues in the CDR3. The CDR3 loop is CASSYSSTIHPRELFF. CDR3 coding DNA: TGTGCCAGCAGTTACTCTTCGACAATCCACCCAAGGGAGCTGTTTTTT.

This clonotype was seen repeatedly, ten times or more. This chain connects TRBV7-3 to TRBJ2-1; D not certain. V was shortened by 5 bases and J by 10 bases, with 15 bases between the two germline ends. Germline CDR1 reads SGHTA; CDR2 reads FQGTGA. The CDR3 totals 13 residues. For the CDR3, the DNA is TGTGCCAGCAGCGAAAACGTCTTTGGAGAGCAGTTCTTC. Protein sequence: CASSENVFGEQFF.

This clonotype has a count of ten or more. The chain links TRBV7-8 to TRBJ1-4; D is unresolved. There are 15 residues in the CDR3. V was clipped by 0 bases and J by 8 bases, with 13 bases between them. Germline CDR1 reads SGHVS; CDR2 reads FQNEAQ. CDR3 nucleotides: TGTGCCAGCAGCTTAGCCCCGGGAAGTTGGGAAAAACTGTTTTTT. It translates to CASSLAPGSWEKLFF.

This clonotype appeared a few times. The gene calls are TRBV27 and TRBJ1-4, with TRBD1 matching over 9 bases. CDR1 is MNHEY, CDR2 SMNVEV, per germline (reference sequence). This CDR3 is 14 amino acids long. Unmatched junction bases numbered 6, after V lost 6 bases and J lost 7 bases. The CDR3 is CASRQGAFSEKLFF. Here the CDR3 DNA reads TGTGCCAGCAGACAGGGGGCGTTTAGTGAAAAACTGTTTTTT.

This sequence joins TRBV12-3 or TRBV12-4 and TRBJ1-4, with 7 bases fitting TRBD1. V trimming: 6 bases; J trimming: 8 bases; junction bases outside the gene matches: 6. The CDR3 consists of 13 residues. The CDR3 nucleotides are TGTGCCAGCAGACCGGGACAGAGCGAAAAACTGTTTTTT. Translating it yields CASRPGQSEKLFF.